Included here is one TCR beta chain sequence, with context. The target antigen is unknown. The source of the sample is a study of cytotoxic CD8 clonotypes in ibrutinib-treated CLL. Study overall: Response samples came after a median roughly twelve months of treatment, range 6 to 36.

Trimming cost V 9 bases and J 4 bases, with 16 bases left between them. There are 14 residues in the CDR3. Germline V lookup: CDR1 LNHDA, CDR2 SQIVND (reference sequence). The table came from immunoSEQ multiplex PCR; TCRdb's copy has only in-frame clones and leaves some out. Of approximately 84,000 clones in the sample, more than 70% were seen once. Study observations and caveats: At ibrutinib response, clonality increased, and at progression it declined back toward baseline.

The sequence was obtained from a human donor with chronic lymphocytic leukemia. Sequencing was performed on PBMCs, taken before ibrutinib treatment. The J gene is TRBJ1-3, the V gene TRBV19, with D unresolved. The CDR3 bases are TGTGCCAGCCACCCTTTACGGGAGGGAAACACCATATATTTT. As protein: CASHPLREGNTIYF.